These T cell receptor beta chains were read from a single sample in a study of CD8 T cells in ankylosing spondylitis. TCRdb re-analysed the 5' RACE reads in MiXCR, keeping a single row per CDR3 protein. In the table there are roughly 130,000 distinct CDR3 sequences, roughly an eighth of which are singletons. Sequencing used blood, either unsorted or a sorted T cell fraction (not recorded which). Every receptor here comes from a female donor with ankylosing spondylitis or in good health (not recorded which). The CDR3 runs from the conserved cysteine through the conserved F or W. The D gene is left open where the match is weak. Size tells how often a clone was seen (once, few, many) or the class of an expanded clone, and some rows leave it out.

TRBJ1-3	TRBV29-1	many	.	TGCAGCGTGCTGAGGTCTGGCTCTGGAAACACCATATATTTT	CSVLRSGSGNTIYF
TRBJ1-2	TRBV29-1	many	.	TGCAGCTCAGAAGGGCAGGGGAATGGCTACACCTTC	CSSEGQGNGYTF
TRBJ2-7	TRBV7-3	few	TRBD1	TGTGCCAGCAGCTTAGCGTTCGGGACAGACTACGAGCAGTACTTC	CASSLAFGTDYEQYF
TRBJ2-1	TRBV13	few	.	TGTGCCAGCAGCTCACAGGACAGCTTCTCCTACAATGAGCAGTTCTTC	CASSSQDSFSYNEQFF
TRBJ1-1	TRBV11-2	many	TRBD1	TGTGCCAGCAGGATCCGGACAGGGAGTAACACTGAAGCTTTCTTT	CASRIRTGSNTEAFF
TRBJ1-5	TRBV18	many	.	TGTGCCAGCAGTCCCGGGGATCAGCCCCAGCATTTT	CASSPGDQPQHF
TRBJ1-1	TRBV27	.	.	TGTGCCAGCAGTCCCTTCGTCCCTGGGGCCACTGAAGCTTTCTTT	CASSPFVPGATEAFF
TRBJ1-1	TRBV2	few	.	TGTGCCAGCAGTGGTGAAGGTGTCCCTGAAGCTTTCTTT	CASSGEGVPEAFF
TRBJ2-7	TRBV18	.	.	TGTGCCAGCTCAGGGGGCTCCCACGAGCAGTACTTC	CASSGGSHEQYF
TRBJ1-1	TRBV29-1	.	.	TGCAGCGTGTTATTCGTTTCGAACACTGAAGCTTTCTTT	CSVLFVSNTEAFF
TRBJ1-3	TRBV7-6	.	TRBD1	TGTGCCAGCAGCTCCCTGACAGGGCCTGGAAACACCATATATTTT	CASSSLTGPGNTIYF
TRBJ2-1	TRBV2	.	TRBD2	TGTGCCAGCAGTGAAAGAAGCGGGGGCCTTTACAATGAGCAGTTCTTC	CASSERSGGLYNEQFF
TRBJ1-5	TRBV5-1	many	.	TGCGCCAGCAGCGAAAAATCTGGCAATCAGCCCCAGCATTTT	CASSEKSGNQPQHF
TRBJ2-1	TRBV20-1	many	TRBD2	TGCAGTGCTAGAGCACTAGCGGGGGGGCCGGGGAATGAGCAGTTCTTC	CSARALAGGPGNEQFF
TRBJ2-7	TRBV7-9	few	TRBD2	TGTGCCAGCAGCTTAGCGCTGGCTAGCGGGGACTACGAGCAGTACTTC	CASSLALASGDYEQYF
TRBJ1-2	TRBV12-3/TRBV12-4	few	.	TGTGCCAGCAGCGAACTGAGAGGCGGTGGTGGCTACACCTTC	CASSELRGGGGYTF
TRBJ2-7	TRBV20-1	few	.	TGCGTGGGGAGGATGGAATACGAGCAGTACTTC	CVGRMEYEQYF
TRBJ1-5	TRBV5-1	few	.	TGCGCCAGCAGCTTGGATGGAGGGAATCAGCCCCAGCATTTT	CASSLDGGNQPQHF
TRBJ1-1	TRBV6-4	many	TRBD1	TGTGCCAGCAGTGAAAAGGCAGGGGGCCACACTGAAGCTTTCTTT	CASSEKAGGHTEAFF
TRBJ2-2	TRBV5-1	few	.	TGCGCCAGCAGCGTGGACGGAGGAAGGAACACCGGGGAGCTGTTTTTT	CASSVDGGRNTGELFF
TRBJ2-1	TRBV7-2	.	.	TGTGCCAGCAGCTTACAAGCGATACCCGGGGTGCACAATGAGCAGTTCTTC	CASSLQAIPGVHNEQFF
TRBJ1-1	TRBV18	many	.	TGTGCCAGCTCACCCGGACAGACGAACACTGAAGCTTTCTTT	CASSPGQTNTEAFF
TRBJ1-2	TRBV25-1	.	.	TGTGCCAGCAGTGAATGGGAGGGGCTGCCCGATGGCTACACCTTC	CASSEWEGLPDGYTF
TRBJ1-2	TRBV7-9	few	.	TGTGCCAGCAGGGAAGGCGGGGGGCCTTATGGCTACACCTTC	CASREGGGPYGYTF
TRBJ2-7	TRBV20-1	.	.	TGCAGTGCTGCCCGGGGTTCACACTACGAGCAGTACTTC	CSAARGSHYEQYF
TRBJ2-1	TRBV7-6	few	.	TGTGCCAGCAGCTACGCTACAGGGGAGGTCAATGAGCAGTTCTTC	CASSYATGEVNEQFF
TRBJ2-1	TRBV29-1	many	TRBD2	TGCAGCGTTGAAGTGAGGCGGGGGGCGATCAATGAGCAGTTCTTC	CSVEVRRGAINEQFF
TRBJ1-5	TRBV20-1	few	.	TGCAGTGCTAGAGTCGTAGGAGTCAATCAGCCCCAGCATTTT	CSARVVGVNQPQHF
TRBJ2-3	TRBV28	.	.	TGTGCCAGCAGTTTAACAGATTATACGCAGTATTTT	CASSLTDYTQYF
TRBJ2-1	TRBV20-1	few	.	TGCAGTGCCCGAAAAGGGGTAAGCTCCTACAATGAGCAGTTCTTC	CSARKGVSSYNEQFF
TRBJ2-3	TRBV6-5	many	.	TGTGCCAGCAACGGACCCCTAGATACGCAGTATTTT	CASNGPLDTQYF
TRBJ1-1	TRBV5-1	many	.	TGCGCCAGCACTGAGACAGTCAACACTGAAGCTTTCTTT	CASTETVNTEAFF
TRBJ2-1	TRBV5-1	many	.	TGCGCCAGCAGCGGTCTTCGGGAGATCAATGAGCAGTTCTTC	CASSGLREINEQFF
TRBJ2-7	TRBV27	few	TRBD1	TGTGCCAGCAGTTTCAGGACAGGGAGCTCCTACGAGCAGTACTTC	CASSFRTGSSYEQYF
TRBJ1-1	TRBV6-1	.	TRBD1	TGTGCCAGCATCGTGGGACAGGGGGCCTGGAACACTGAAGCTTTCTTT	CASIVGQGAWNTEAFF
TRBJ2-3	TRBV10-3	many	.	TGTGCCATCAGTGTGGAATCAGATACGCAGTATTTT	CAISVESDTQYF
TRBJ2-3	TRBV5-1	.	TRBD2	TGCGCCAGCAGCTCGACTAGCAGGAGACGGGACGGTACGCAGTATTTT	CASSSTSRRRDGTQYF
TRBJ1-5	TRBV12-3/TRBV12-4	few	.	TGTGCCAGCACCGACTCGACAGGTCAGCCCCAGCATTTT	CASTDSTGQPQHF
TRBJ2-1	TRBV5-6	many	.	TGTGCCAGCAGCTTGAAGGGACTCTCTTGGTTCTTC	CASSLKGLSWFF
TRBJ2-3	TRBV12-3/TRBV12-4	many	TRBD2	TGTGCCAGCAGTCTACTAGCGGGAGTAAAAGATACGCAGTATTTT	CASSLLAGVKDTQYF
TRBJ2-2	TRBV11-2	many	.	TGTGCCAGCAGGGGGAGCAGGGCGAACACCGGGGAGCTGTTTTTT	CASRGSRANTGELFF
TRBJ1-6	TRBV4-2	few	.	TGTGCCAGCAGCCAAGATGCGGCAGCCGCTCTCCGTTCACCCCTCCACTTT	CASSQDAAAALRSPLHF
TRBJ1-2	TRBV5-1	few	.	TGCGCCAGCAGCTTGACAGCCAGTCAACCCTATGGCTACACCTTC	CASSLTASQPYGYTF
TRBJ2-7	TRBV10-1	few	.	TGCGCCAGCAGTGGGCATGGTGCCGAGCAGTACTTC	CASSGHGAEQYF
TRBJ1-5	TRBV12-3/TRBV12-4	few	TRBD1	TGTGCCAGCAGTGAACAGGGGACGGGCAATCAGCCCCAGCATTTT	CASSEQGTGNQPQHF
TRBJ1-2	TRBV6-1	.	TRBD1	TGTGCCAGCACGGTCGTGACAGGGAACTATGGCTACACCTTC	CASTVVTGNYGYTF
TRBJ1-4	TRBV20-1	.	.	TGCAGTGGTCAGGGGTTGGGTGAAAAACTGTTTTTT	CSGQGLGEKLFF
TRBJ2-1	TRBV3-1	.	.	TGTGCCAGCGGGATCACGGGAGCCAATGAGCAGTTCTTC	CASGITGANEQFF
TRBJ2-1	TRBV6-1	.	.	TGTGCCAGCAGTGAGGCGAGTCACGGATTGGGTGAGCAGTTCTTC	CASSEASHGLGEQFF